This T cell receptor beta chain was found in a study of shared clonotypes between healthy human individuals. Germline CDR1 is MGHRA and CDR2 is YSYEKL. This CDR3 has 15 amino acids. Deletions cut 1 base from V and 0 bases from J, with 6 bases between. Some clones are missing from TCRdb's copy, which holds only in-frame ones; the method was immunoSEQ multiplex PCR. The sample contains 1,100,000 or so clones, about 84% of which appear only once. The chain is built from TRBV4-1 and TRBJ1-4, with unresolved D. The sequenced sample was memory CD4+ T cells from PBMCs. Described subset: CD45RA-negative fraction. The origin of this receptor is a man aged 18 to 30 in good health. Some clones in this sample may be carry-over from other donors' samples. CDR3 coding DNA: TGCGCCAGCAGCCAAGGACTTGCAACTAATGAAAAACTGTTTTTT. Residues: CASSQGLATNEKLFF.